These 27 T cell receptor beta chains were all obtained from the same sample, sequenced in a study of molecular identifiers for immune sequencing clone quantification. In TCRdb, the PCR reads were re-called with MiXCR into one record per CDR3 protein. Of over 600,000 distinct CDR3 sequences detected, just under 20% appear once; the ten largest clones hold roughly 0.9%. The sample taken for sequencing was naive CD8+ T cells from blood, with Jurkat cell RNA spiked in. Subset in this sample: FACS-sorted CD8+CD4-CCR7+CD45RA+ naive T cells. The receptor set was obtained from a human donor in good health. Some libraries in this study had Jurkat cell RNA spiked in.

As regards this clonotype: A read error is possible here, since a much larger clone lies one base away. The J gene is TRBJ1-6, the V gene TRBV12-5; D perhaps matches TRBD1 (6 bases). Germline V CDR1 and CDR2: LGHNT, FRNRAP. This CDR3 is built from 19 residues. The CDR3 region has the DNA TGTACTAGTGGTTTCATCCTCGGACAGCTGAGCTCCTATAATTCACCCCTCCACTTT. Its translation: CTSGFILGQLSSYNSPLHF.

At least ten counts were recorded for this clonotype. The rearrangement joins TRBV29-1 to TRBJ2-1; 12 positions agree with TRBD2. Germline loops: CDR1 SQVTM, CDR2 ANQGSEA. V shed 5 bases and J 7 bases; nucleotides not matched to a gene: 6. This CDR3 is built from 14 residues. Written as DNA, the CDR3 is TGCAGCGTTCCGACTAGCGGGAGTTTAAATGAGCAGTTCTTC. Encoded protein: CSVPTSGSLNEQFF.

This clonotype was seen more than once but under ten times. The V and J genes are TRBV29-1 and TRBJ1-1; unclear D gene. V lost 5 bases, J lost 4 bases, and 8 bases lay in between. Germline CDR1 is SQVTM and CDR2 is ANQGSEA. This CDR3 is 11 amino acids long. The CDR3 nucleotides are TGCAGCGTTTTTGACTCCACTGAAGCTTTCTTT. Its translation is CSVFDSTEAFF.

A few counts support this clonotype. The genes are TRBV19 and TRBJ2-3, with D perhaps TRBD2 (6 bases). Germline assignment: CDR1 LNHDA and CDR2 SQIVND (reference sequence). Between the trimmed V and J ends, which lost 3 bases and 1 base, there was a span of 17 bases. The CDR3 spans 17 residues. The CDR3 region is CASSIMSAGTGTDTQYF. The CDR3 nucleotides read TGTGCCAGTAGTATCATGAGTGCGGGGACGGGCACAGATACGCAGTATTTT.

There are many counts of this clonotype. The rearrangement links TRBV12-3 or TRBV12-4 to TRBJ1-2; D gene unclear. Trimming left V 2 bases short and J 2 bases short, with 9 bases between. The CDR3 is made up of 14 amino acids. The CDR3, as DNA: TGTGCCAGCAGTTTAATTCCAGGAAACTATGGCTACACCTTC. Translation: CASSLIPGNYGYTF.

Details on this clonotype: A clone one base away is much larger, so this may be a read error. This chain connects TRBV27 to TRBJ1-1, with a possible D match to TRBD1 (5 bases). The germline CDR1 and CDR2 sequences are MNHEY and SMNVEV (reference sequence). The CDR3 is 14 residues long. Written as DNA, the CDR3 is TGTGCCGGCAGTTTGCTTGGGGCAAACACTGAAGCTTTCTTT. Translation: CAGSLLGANTEAFF.

This clonotype was found many times. V is TRBV11-3 and J is TRBJ2-1, with no clear D. The ends were cut back, 0 bases at V and 1 base at J, with 7 bases in the middle. The CDR3 runs 15 residues. Germline values: CDR1 SGHNT, CDR2 YENEEA. The CDR3 DNA follows: TGTGCCAGCAGCTTAGACTATGAGTCCTACAATGAGCAGTTCTTC. Translation: CASSLDYESYNEQFF.

V usage is TRBV12-3 or TRBV12-4 and J usage is TRBJ2-2; D remains ambiguous. V was shortened by 2 bases and J by 10 bases, with 5 bases between the two germline ends. The CDR3 extends over 11 amino acids. CDR3 sequence: CASSLSMELFF. CDR3 DNA: TGTGCCAGCAGTTTATCGATGGAGCTGTTTTTT.

The chain links TRBV5-1 to TRBJ2-7; D not resolved. CDR3 length equals 14 residues. The germline gives CDR1 SGHRS, CDR2 YFSETQ. The V and J ends lost 4 bases and 3 bases respectively, with 14 bases between them. The chain's CDR3 is CASSPVSDYYEQYF. The CDR3 coding sequence is TGCGCCAGCAGCCCGGTCTCAGATTACTACGAGCAGTACTTC.

The chain combines TRBV5-8 with TRBJ2-7, with D perhaps matching TRBD1 or TRBD2 (5 bases each). This CDR3 has 16 residues. Looked up from germline, CDR1 is SGHTS and CDR2 is YDEGEE. V was cut by 2 bases and J by 1 base, with 16 bases left in between. The CDR3 nucleotides are TGTGCCAGCAGCTTCTTGGGGGTAGGGTCGTCCTACGAGCAGTACTTC. The encoded protein is CASSFLGVGSSYEQYF.

This clonotype was detected ten times or more. The J gene is TRBJ2-4, the V gene TRBV7-2; either TRBD1 or TRBD2 may fit D (5 bases each). CDR3 length: 16 residues. Trimming stripped 5 bases from V and 1 base from J, with 15 bases between. Germline V lookup: CDR1 SGHTA, CDR2 FQGNSA. CDR3 region: CASSMRGFEAKNIQYF. CDR3 nucleotides: TGTGCCAGCAGCATGAGGGGTTTTGAGGCCAAAAACATTCAGTACTTC.

This clonotype occurred many times. V is TRBV7-6 and J is TRBJ2-3, with 10 nucleotides matching TRBD2. The CDR3 loop spans 16 amino acids. Germline trimming cut 2 bases from V and 2 bases from J; bases unmatched to any gene: 4. Germline loops: CDR1 SGHVS, CDR2 FNYEAQ. The CDR3 DNA follows: TGTGCCAGCAGCTTAACCAGCGGGGGGGCCACAGATACGCAGTATTTT. Encoded protein: CASSLTSGGATDTQYF.

This clonotype was seen ten or more times. The chain links TRBV5-6 to TRBJ1-1; D is unclear. Trimming removed 3 bases from V and 6 bases from J, with 9 bases in between. The CDR3 length is 12 residues. CDR1 is SGHDT, CDR2 YYEEEE, per germline. CDR3 DNA sequence: TGTGCCAGCAGCTCCCGCCGCCCTGAAGCTTTCTTT. This sequence encodes CASSSRRPEAFF.

This clonotype was found a few times. The chain joins TRBV13 to TRBJ1-2; no clear D. This CDR3 is built from 14 residues. The germline CDR1 and CDR2 sequences are PRHDT and FYEKMQ (reference sequence). V was cut by 4 bases and J by 4 bases, with 13 bases left in between. The chain's CDR3 is CASSYDPILYGYTF. CDR3 sequence (DNA): TGTGCCAGCAGCTATGACCCGATCCTCTATGGCTACACCTTC.

This clonotype was recorded at least ten times. The chain uses TRBV6-1 and TRBJ2-3; the match to TRBD1 covers 8 bases. CDR1 is MNHNS and CDR2 is SASEGT in the germline V gene. The CDR3 is 14 amino acids. J was trimmed by 4 bases and V by 6 bases; bases with no gene match: 6. CDR3 in amino acids: CASRQGVAADTQYF. In DNA, the CDR3 is TGTGCCAGCAGACAGGGGGTTGCTGCAGATACGCAGTATTTT.

V gene TRBV5-6 combines with J gene TRBJ1-6; D might be TRBD1 (6 bases). The V and J ends lost 1 base and 14 bases respectively, with 16 bases between them. The CDR3 totals 14 residues. Germline CDR1 SGHDT, CDR2 YYEEEE. DNA of the CDR3: TGTGCCAGCAGCTTGCTACTAGGACAGTCTACCCTCCACTTT. Translated: CASSLLLGQSTLHF.

A remark on this clonotype: This may come from a read error, since a much larger clone is one base off. This chain connects TRBV7-9 to TRBJ2-7; D is tentatively TRBD1 or TRBD2 (6 bases each). The CDR3 totals 14 residues. CDR1 SEHNR and CDR2 FQNEAQ come from the germline V gene (reference sequence). CDR3 region: CSSTGAANSYEQYF. CDR3 nucleotide sequence: TGTTCCAGCACGGGGGCCGCCAACTCCTACGAGCAGTACTTC.

Regarding this clonotype: Since a much larger clone is just one base distant, this may be a read error. This sequence joins TRBV27 and TRBJ2-5; D is unclear. Trimming left V 5 bases short and J 2 bases short, with 12 bases between. The CDR3 is made up of 14 amino acids. The germline V gene has CDR1 MNHEY and CDR2 SMNVEV (reference sequence). CDR3 sequence (DNA): TGTGCCAGCAGTCCAACGACGCGGCAAGAGACCCAGTACTTC. Residues: CASSPTTRQETQYF.

This clonotype has more than one count but fewer than ten. Its ends do not fully match the called genes, so a read error is possible. This rearrangement joins TRBV28 to TRBJ1-5, with a weak D call TRBD1 (5 bases). CDR1 and CDR2 from the germline V gene are MDHEN and SYDVKM. The CDR3 spans 17 residues. CDR3 in amino acids: CASSPRAGTYSNQPLHF. CDR3 DNA: TGTGCCAGCAGTCCCCGGGCAGGGACCTATAGCAATCAGCCCCTGCATTTT.

Note on this clonotype: This clone may be a read error of a much larger clone one base away. The V gene is TRBV20-1, the J gene TRBJ2-5; TRBD2 matches 8 bases. This CDR3 contains 14 residues. Germline V lookup: CDR1 DFQATT, CDR2 SNEGSKA (reference sequence). The CDR3: CSGRGAGVGETQCF. CDR3 sequence (DNA): TGCAGTGGGAGGGGAGCGGGAGTGGGTGAGACCCAGTGCTTC.

This clonotype was observed many times. The chain recombines TRBV28 with TRBJ2-1, with D possibly being TRBD1 or TRBD2 (5 bases each). Germline-derived CDR1 and CDR2 are MDHEN and SYDVKM. V was shortened by 3 bases and J by 1 base, with 16 bases between the two germline ends. The CDR3 is made up of 17 amino acids. The CDR3 DNA reads as TGTGCCAGCAGTTTCGGCCTAGGGACGGCATCCTACAATGAGCAGTTCTTC. Amino acid sequence: CASSFGLGTASYNEQFF.

Many counts were recorded for this clonotype. The chain has TRBV29-1 and TRBJ2-7; 14 nucleotides line up with TRBD2. The germline gives CDR1 SQVTM, CDR2 ANQGSEA. After removal of 3 bases from V and 7 bases from J, the junction contained 5 bases not matched to a gene. CDR3 length: 14 residues. CDR3 bases: TGCAGCGTTGATTCGACTAGCGGGAGGGGTGAGCAGTACTTC. Protein: CSVDSTSGRGEQYF.

There are many counts of this clonotype. This chain connects TRBV6-2 or TRBV6-3 to TRBJ2-1, with TRBD2 as a possible D gene (6 bases). CDR1 is MNHEY, CDR2 SVGEGT, per germline. Trimming took 4 bases from V and 0 from J, leaving 7 bases between them. The CDR3 is 14 residues long. The DNA for the CDR3 is TGTGCCAGCAGTTGGGGGGACTCCTACAATGAGCAGTTCTTC. Its protein product is CASSWGDSYNEQFF.

Regarding this clonotype: A much larger clone lies a single base off, so this may be a read error. The V gene is TRBV28, the J gene TRBJ1-1; possible D gene TRBD1, 5 bases. This CDR3 contains 15 residues. V lost 8 bases to trimming and J lost 2 bases, with 18 bases between them. From germline, CDR1 is MDHEN and CDR2 SYDVKM. For the CDR3, the DNA is TGTGCCAGCCGGGGCTGGGCAGGACTCAACACTGAAGCTTTCTTT. It yields the protein CASRGWAGLNTEAFF. The full variable domain, completed using reference TRBV28 and TRBJ1-1, is DVKVTQSSRYLVKRTGEKVFLECVQDMDHENMFWYRQDPGLGLRLIYFSYDVKMKEKGDIPEGYSVSREKKERFSLILESASTNQTSMYLCASRGWAGLNTEAFFGQGTRLTVV.

Note on this clonotype: Since a much larger clone is just one base distant, this may be a read error. The V call is TRBV28, the J call TRBJ1-5; D not resolved. This CDR3 contains 15 residues. Deletions cut 7 bases from V and 8 bases from J, with 21 bases between. Germline V lookup: CDR1 MDHEN, CDR2 SYDVKM. CDR3 DNA: TGTGCCAGCACCTCACTTTACGGGCCCACCGAGCCCCAGCATTTT. Translation gives CASTSLYGPTEPQHF.

This rearrangement joins TRBV9 to TRBJ2-7, with a weak D call TRBD2 (5 bases). The germline V and J ends were trimmed by 0 bases and 3 bases, with 10 bases remaining between them. Germline CDR1 reads SGDLS; CDR2 reads YYNGEE. The CDR3 extends over 14 amino acids. CDR3 residues: CASSVDIGSYEQYF. CDR3 coding DNA: TGTGCCAGCAGCGTAGATATAGGGAGCTACGAGCAGTACTTC.

The V and J genes are TRBV2 and TRBJ2-5; 9 bases agree with TRBD2. Germline V gene lookup returns CDR1 SNHLY and CDR2 FYNNEI. The V gene end was trimmed by 3 bases and the J gene end by 1 base; junction bases not matched to a gene: 6. The CDR3 spans 16 residues. In nucleotides, the CDR3 is TGTGCCAGCAGTGATCCACCTAGCGGGATCCAAGAGACCCAGTACTTC. Encoded protein: CASSDPPSGIQETQYF.